This paragraph reports one T cell receptor beta chain. No antigen is known for it. The data were obtained in a study of siplizumab effects on memory and regulatory T cells. Broader study findings: Naive T cells appeared more diverse than memory cells and seemed to be major alloresponse contributors. Unstimulated subsets were the mapping target of only a minor fraction of alloreactive clones. The authors did not confirm suppressive function in proliferating Tregs from siplizumab cultures.

TCR templates, roughly 10^5 per sample, were assayed. The assay was immunoSEQ multiplex PCR, and TCRdb's table has in-frame clones only and misses some. The sample shows about 110,000 clones, approximately 90% of them seen only once. Germline CDR1 MNHNY, CDR2 SVGAGI (reference sequence). V was pared by 5 bases and J by 2 bases, with 3 bases of the junction left unmatched. The CDR3 length is 14 residues. The genes are TRBV6-6 and TRBJ2-5; TRBD1 matches at 9 bases. Sequencing was carried out using Tregs sorted from blood. This TCR was recovered from a human donor in good health. This chain's CDR3 is CASSQDRGQETQYF. CDR3 bases: TGTGCCAGCAGTCAAGACAGGGGGCAAGAGACCCAGTACTTC.